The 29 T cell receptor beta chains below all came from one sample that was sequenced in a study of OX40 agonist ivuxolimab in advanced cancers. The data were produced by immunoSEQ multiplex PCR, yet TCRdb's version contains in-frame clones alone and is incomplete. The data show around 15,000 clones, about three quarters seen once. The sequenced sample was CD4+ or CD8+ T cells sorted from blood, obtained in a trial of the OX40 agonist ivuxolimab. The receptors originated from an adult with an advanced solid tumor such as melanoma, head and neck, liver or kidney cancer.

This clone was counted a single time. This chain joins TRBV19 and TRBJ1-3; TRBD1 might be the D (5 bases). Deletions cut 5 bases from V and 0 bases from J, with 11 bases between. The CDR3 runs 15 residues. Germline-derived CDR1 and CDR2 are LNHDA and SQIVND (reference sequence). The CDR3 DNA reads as TGTGCCAGTAGTTCGCGGGGGACCTCTGGAAACACCATATATTTT. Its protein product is CASSSRGTSGNTIYF. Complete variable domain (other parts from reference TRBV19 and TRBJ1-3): DGGITQSPKYLFRKEGQNVTLSCEQNLNHDAMYWYRQDPGQGLRLIYYSQIVNDFQKGDIAEGYSVSREKKESFPLTVTSAQKNPTAFYLCASSSRGTSGNTIYFGEGSWLTVV.

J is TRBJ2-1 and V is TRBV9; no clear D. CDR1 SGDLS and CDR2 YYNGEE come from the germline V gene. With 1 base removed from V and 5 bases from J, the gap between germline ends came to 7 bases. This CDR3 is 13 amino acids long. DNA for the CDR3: TGTGCCAGCAGCGTACCAGGCCACAATGAGCAGTTCTTC. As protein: CASSVPGHNEQFF.

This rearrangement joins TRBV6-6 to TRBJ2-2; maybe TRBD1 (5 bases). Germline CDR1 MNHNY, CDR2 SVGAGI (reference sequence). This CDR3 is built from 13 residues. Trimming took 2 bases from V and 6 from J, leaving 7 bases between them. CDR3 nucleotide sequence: TGTGCCAGCAGTTACGACAGATCCGGGGAGCTGTTTTTT. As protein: CASSYDRSGELFF.

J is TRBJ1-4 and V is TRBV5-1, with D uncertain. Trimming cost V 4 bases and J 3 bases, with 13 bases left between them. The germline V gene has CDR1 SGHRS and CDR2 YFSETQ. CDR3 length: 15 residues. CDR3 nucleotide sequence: TGCGCCAGCAGCCCCCGGCTTCAACCTAATGAAAAACTGTTTTTT. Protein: CASSPRLQPNEKLFF.

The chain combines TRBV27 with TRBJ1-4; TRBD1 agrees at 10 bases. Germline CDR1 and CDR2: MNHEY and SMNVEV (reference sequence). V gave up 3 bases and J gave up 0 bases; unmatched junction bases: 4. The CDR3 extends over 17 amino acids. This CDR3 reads CASSFLGQGATNEKLFF. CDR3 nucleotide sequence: TGTGCCAGCAGTTTTCTAGGACAGGGGGCAACTAATGAAAAACTGTTTTTT.

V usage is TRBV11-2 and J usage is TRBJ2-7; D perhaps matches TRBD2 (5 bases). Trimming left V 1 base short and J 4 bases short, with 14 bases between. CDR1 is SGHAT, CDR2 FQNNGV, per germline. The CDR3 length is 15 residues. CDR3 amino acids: CASSLGLGDYYEQYF. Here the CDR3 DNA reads TGTGCCAGCAGCTTAGGCCTCGGGGATTATTACGAGCAGTACTTC.

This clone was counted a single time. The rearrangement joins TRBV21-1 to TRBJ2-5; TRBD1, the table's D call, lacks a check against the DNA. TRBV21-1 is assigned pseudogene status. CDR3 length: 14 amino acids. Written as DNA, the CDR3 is TGTGCCAGCAGCAAACGGACAGGGGAAGAGACCCAGTACTTC. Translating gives CASSKRTGEETQYF.

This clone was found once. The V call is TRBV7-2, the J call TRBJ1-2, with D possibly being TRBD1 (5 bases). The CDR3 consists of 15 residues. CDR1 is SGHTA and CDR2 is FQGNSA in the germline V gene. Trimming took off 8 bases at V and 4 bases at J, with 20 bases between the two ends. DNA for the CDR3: TGTGCCAGCCGCCAACGGACAATTGGTCTCTATGGCTACACCTTC. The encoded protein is CASRQRTIGLYGYTF.

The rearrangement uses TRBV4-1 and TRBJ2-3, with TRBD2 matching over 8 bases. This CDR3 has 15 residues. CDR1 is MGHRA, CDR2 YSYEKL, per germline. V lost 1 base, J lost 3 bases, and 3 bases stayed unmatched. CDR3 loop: CASSQVSGGTDTQYF. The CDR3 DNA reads TGCGCCAGCAGCCAAGTGAGCGGGGGTACAGATACGCAGTATTTT.

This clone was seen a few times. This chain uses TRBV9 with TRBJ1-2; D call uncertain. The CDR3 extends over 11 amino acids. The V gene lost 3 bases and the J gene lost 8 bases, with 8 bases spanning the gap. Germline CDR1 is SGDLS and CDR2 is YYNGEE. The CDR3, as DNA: TGTGCCAGCAGCGCCACTAAAGGCTACACCTTC. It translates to CASSATKGYTF. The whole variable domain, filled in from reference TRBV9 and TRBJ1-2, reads DSGVTQTPKHLITATGQRVTLRCSPRSGDLSVYWYQQSLDQGLQFLIQYYNGEERAKGNILERFSAQQFPDLHSELNLSSLELGDSALYFCASSATKGYTFGSGTRLTVV.

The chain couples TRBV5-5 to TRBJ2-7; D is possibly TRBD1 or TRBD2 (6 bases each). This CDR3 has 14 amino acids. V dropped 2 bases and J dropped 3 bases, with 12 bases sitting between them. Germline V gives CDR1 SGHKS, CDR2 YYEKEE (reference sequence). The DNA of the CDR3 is TGTGCCAGCAGCTTTAGGGGGGCGGACTACGAGCAGTACTTC. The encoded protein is CASSFRGADYEQYF.

The DNA of the CDR3 is TGTGCCAGCAGCTTAGTACAGGGGAAAGAAGAGACCCAGTACTTC. Protein: CASSLVQGKEETQYF. V usage is TRBV7-8 and J usage is TRBJ2-5; 7 bases are shared with TRBD1. The V gene end was trimmed by 1 base and the J gene end by 3 bases; junction bases not matched to a gene: 5. CDR3 size: 15 residues. Germline values: CDR1 SGHVS, CDR2 FQNEAQ.

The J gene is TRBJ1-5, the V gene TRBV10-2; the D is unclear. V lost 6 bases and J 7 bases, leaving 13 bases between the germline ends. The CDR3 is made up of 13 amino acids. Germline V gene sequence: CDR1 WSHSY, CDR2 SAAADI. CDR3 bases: TGCGCCAGCAGAACAGACCCCGGGCAGCCCCAGCATTTT. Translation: CASRTDPGQPQHF.

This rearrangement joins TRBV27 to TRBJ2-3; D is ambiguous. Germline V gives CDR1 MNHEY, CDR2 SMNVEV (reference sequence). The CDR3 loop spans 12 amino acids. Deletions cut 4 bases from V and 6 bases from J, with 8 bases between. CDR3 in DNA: TGTGCCAGCAGTTCCCTGGGGGATACGCAGTATTTT. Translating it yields CASSSLGDTQYF.

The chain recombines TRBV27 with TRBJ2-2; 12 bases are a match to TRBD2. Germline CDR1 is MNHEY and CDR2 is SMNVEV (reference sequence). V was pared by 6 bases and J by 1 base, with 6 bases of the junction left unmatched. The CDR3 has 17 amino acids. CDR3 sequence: CASRLLAGGLNTGELFF. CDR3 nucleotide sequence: TGTGCCAGCAGATTACTAGCGGGGGGCCTGAACACCGGGGAGCTGTTTTTT.

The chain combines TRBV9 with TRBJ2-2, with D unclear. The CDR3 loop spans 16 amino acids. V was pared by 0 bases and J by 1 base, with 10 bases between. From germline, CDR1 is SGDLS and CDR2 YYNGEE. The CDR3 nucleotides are TGTGCCAGCAGCGTAGAGGTGCGTTTGAACACCGGGGAGCTGTTTTTT. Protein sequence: CASSVEVRLNTGELFF.

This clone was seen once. CDR3 region: CASSLSQNTYEQYF. The CDR3 region has the DNA TGTGCCAGCAGCTTGAGCCAGAACACCTACGAGCAGTACTTC. The genes are TRBV7-9 and TRBJ2-7; D is unclear. The V end was cut by 3 bases, the J end by 2 bases, with 11 bases between. The CDR3 is 14 residues long. Germline V gene sequence: CDR1 SEHNR, CDR2 FQNEAQ (reference sequence).

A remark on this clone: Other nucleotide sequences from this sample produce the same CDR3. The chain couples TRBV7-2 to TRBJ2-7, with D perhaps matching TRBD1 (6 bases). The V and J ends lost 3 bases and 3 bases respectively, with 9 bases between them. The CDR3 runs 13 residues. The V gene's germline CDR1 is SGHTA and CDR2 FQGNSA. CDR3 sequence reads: CASSLDRNYEQYF. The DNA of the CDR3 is TGTGCCAGCAGCTTGGACAGAAACTACGAGCAGTACTTC.

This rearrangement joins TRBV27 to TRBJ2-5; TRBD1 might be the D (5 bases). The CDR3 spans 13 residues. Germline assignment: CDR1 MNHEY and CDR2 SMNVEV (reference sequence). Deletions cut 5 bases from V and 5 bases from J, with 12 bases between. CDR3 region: CASSPNRLETQYF. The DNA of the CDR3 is TGTGCCAGCAGTCCCAACAGGTTGGAGACCCAGTACTTC.

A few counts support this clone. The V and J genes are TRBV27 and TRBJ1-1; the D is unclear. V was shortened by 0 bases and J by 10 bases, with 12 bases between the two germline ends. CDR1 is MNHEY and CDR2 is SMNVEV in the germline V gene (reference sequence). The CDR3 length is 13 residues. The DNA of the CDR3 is TGTGCCAGCAGTTTATCGCTAGGGAGTGGAGCTTTCTTT. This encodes CASSLSLGSGAFF.

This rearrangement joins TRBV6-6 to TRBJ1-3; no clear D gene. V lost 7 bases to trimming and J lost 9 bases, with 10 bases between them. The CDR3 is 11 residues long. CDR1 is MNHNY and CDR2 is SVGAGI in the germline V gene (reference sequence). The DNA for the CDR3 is TGTGCCAGCAAGTTGATCGCCACCATATATTTT. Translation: CASKLIATIYF.

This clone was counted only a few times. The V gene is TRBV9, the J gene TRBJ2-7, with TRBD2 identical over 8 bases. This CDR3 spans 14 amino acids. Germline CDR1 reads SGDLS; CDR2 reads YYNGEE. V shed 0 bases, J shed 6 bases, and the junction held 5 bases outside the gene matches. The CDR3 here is CASSVGLARSEQYF. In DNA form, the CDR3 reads TGTGCCAGCAGCGTAGGACTAGCGCGCTCCGAGCAGTACTTC.

The CDR3 sequence is CASSLSSYEQYF. CDR3 bases: TGTGCCAGCAGCTTAAGCTCCTACGAGCAGTACTTC. The chain has TRBV7-2 and TRBJ2-7; no clear D. Trimming took 2 bases from V and 0 from J, leaving 2 bases between them. The CDR3 spans 12 residues. Germline CDR1 reads SGHTA; CDR2 reads FQGNSA.

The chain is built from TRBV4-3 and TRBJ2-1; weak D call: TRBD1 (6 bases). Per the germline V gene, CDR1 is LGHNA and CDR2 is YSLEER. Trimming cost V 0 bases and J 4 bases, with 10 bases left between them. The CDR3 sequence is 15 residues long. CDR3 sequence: CASSQDNGQYNEQFF. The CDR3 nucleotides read TGCGCCAGCAGCCAAGATAATGGACAGTACAATGAGCAGTTCTTC.

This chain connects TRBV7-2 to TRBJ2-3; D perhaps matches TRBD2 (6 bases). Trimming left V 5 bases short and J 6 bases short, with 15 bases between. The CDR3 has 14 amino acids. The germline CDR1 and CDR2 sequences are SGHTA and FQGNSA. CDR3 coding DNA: TGTGCCAGCAGCCTTTGGGGCGGGGCGGATACGCAGTATTTT. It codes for CASSLWGGADTQYF.

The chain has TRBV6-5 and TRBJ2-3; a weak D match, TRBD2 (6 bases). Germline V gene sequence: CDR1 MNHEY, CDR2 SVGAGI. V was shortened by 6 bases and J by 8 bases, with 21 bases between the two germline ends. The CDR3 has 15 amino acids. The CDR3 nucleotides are TGTGCCAGCAGCCGACGACTAGACCCCGTACCTACGCAGTATTTT. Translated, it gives CASSRRLDPVPTQYF.

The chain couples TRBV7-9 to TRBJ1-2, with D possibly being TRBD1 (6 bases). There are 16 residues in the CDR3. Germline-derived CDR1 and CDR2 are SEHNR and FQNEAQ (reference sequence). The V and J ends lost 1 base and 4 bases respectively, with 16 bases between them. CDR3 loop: CASSLGGPGTIYGYTF. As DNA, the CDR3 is TGTGCCAGCAGCTTAGGGGGACCCGGGACAATCTATGGCTACACCTTC.

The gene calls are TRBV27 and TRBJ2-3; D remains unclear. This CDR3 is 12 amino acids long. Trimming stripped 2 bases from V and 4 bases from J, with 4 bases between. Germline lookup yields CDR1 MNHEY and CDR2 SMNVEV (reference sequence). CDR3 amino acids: CASSLGSDTQYF. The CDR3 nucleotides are TGTGCCAGCAGTTTAGGCTCAGATACGCAGTATTTT.

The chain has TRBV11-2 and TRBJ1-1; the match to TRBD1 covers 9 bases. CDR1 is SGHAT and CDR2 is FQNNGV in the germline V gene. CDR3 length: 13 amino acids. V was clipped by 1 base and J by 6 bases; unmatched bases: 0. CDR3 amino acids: CASSLGQGAEAFF. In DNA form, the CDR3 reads TGTGCCAGCAGCTTAGGACAGGGGGCTGAAGCTTTCTTT.